This passage covers 14 T cell receptor beta chains from one sample sequenced in a study of T cell repertoires in cytomegalovirus infection. In TCRdb, the reads were re-called with MiXCR into one record per CDR3 protein. The sample has 310,000 or so distinct CDR3 sequences; about a quarter are singletons. The sample was PBMCs. These receptors all come from a human donor in good health (CMV status not recorded). Some clones in this sample may be carry-over from other donors' samples.

The sample holds many counts of this clonotype. The V gene is TRBV27, the J gene TRBJ2-7; no firm D call. V shed 5 bases and J shed 3 bases, with 23 bases lying between them. Germline V gives CDR1 MNHEY, CDR2 SMNVEV (reference sequence). The CDR3 is 17 residues long. The CDR3 bases are TGTGCCAGCAGTCCCACAACCTTAACCGGCTCCTTCTACGAGCAGTACTTC. Protein sequence: CASSPTTLTGSFYEQYF.

This clonotype was observed at least ten times. The genes are TRBV6-1 and TRBJ2-7; perhaps TRBD1 as D (7 bases). Between the trimmed V and J ends, which lost 6 bases and 3 bases, there was a span of 9 bases. This CDR3 contains 12 residues. Germline CDR1 reads MNHNS; CDR2 reads SASEGT. In DNA form, the CDR3 reads TGTGCCAGCAGGCGGGACAGCTACGAGCAGTACTTC. Translation gives CASRRDSYEQYF.

The chain joins TRBV6-1 to TRBJ2-7; TRBD1 aligns across 9 bases. The germline V gene has CDR1 MNHNS and CDR2 SASEGT. J gave up 3 bases and V 6 bases, and 6 bases lay outside the gene matches. CDR3 length: 14 amino acids. CDR3 in DNA: TGTGCCAGCAGCAGGGACAGGGCCTTCTACGAGCAGTACTTC. The encoded protein is CASSRDRAFYEQYF.

As for this clonotype: At one end the junction does not follow the germline gene, possibly because of a read error. This chain links TRBV15 with TRBJ1-2; TRBD1 matches 9 bases. CDR3 size: 14 residues. The germline V gene encodes CDR1 LNHNV and CDR2 YYDKDF (reference sequence). CDR3 in amino acids: CDTSRDRAVDGYTF. DNA for the CDR3: TGTGACACCAGCAGGGACAGGGCAGTAGATGGCTACACCTTC.

The sample holds many counts of this clonotype. The gene calls are TRBV11-2 and TRBJ2-3; 9 bases map to TRBD1. The germline V gene has CDR1 SGHAT and CDR2 FQNNGV. This CDR3 contains 17 residues. Unmatched junction bases numbered 9, after V lost 2 bases and J lost 3 bases. The CDR3 DNA reads as TGTGCCAGCAGCTTACTGGGGACAGGGTCTTCGACAGATACGCAGTATTTT. Protein sequence: CASSLLGTGSSTDTQYF.

Regarding this clonotype: It may be a read error: a sequence one base away is much more abundant. The chain recombines TRBV19 with TRBJ2-2; possible D gene TRBD2, 6 bases. The length of the CDR3 is 18 residues. The germline gives CDR1 LNHDA, CDR2 SQIVND (reference sequence). With 4 bases removed from V and 0 bases from J, the gap between germline ends came to 18 bases. CDR3 nucleotides: TGTGCCAGTAGTAGCGGGATCCCAAGGCCTACGAACACCGGGGAGCTGTTTTTT. Its translation: CASSSGIPRPTNTGELFF.

Here the CDR3 DNA reads TGCAGCGCCGTCCGGACAGGGGACTCAGAGCAGTACTTC. This translates into CSAVRTGDSEQYF. The chain employs TRBV29-1 and TRBJ2-7; 9 nucleotides align to TRBD1. V trimming: 7 bases; J trimming: 7 bases; junction bases outside the gene matches: 11. The CDR3 sequence is 13 residues long. Per the germline V gene, CDR1 is SQVTM and CDR2 is ANQGSEA.

This clonotype was counted between two and nine times. V is TRBV7-8 and J is TRBJ2-5, with a tentative D call TRBD2 (6 bases). CDR1 is SGHVS, CDR2 FQNEAQ, per germline. The V and J ends lost 5 bases and 5 bases respectively, with 21 bases between them. CDR3 length: 16 residues. CDR3 nucleotides: TGTGCCAGCAGCCACGATCTGCAGGGCCGGGGGGAGACCCAGTACTTC. Amino acid sequence: CASSHDLQGRGETQYF.

This clonotype was seen a handful of times. This sequence joins TRBV20-1 and TRBJ2-5, with D possibly TRBD2 on 6 matching bases. V was pared by 3 bases and J by 5 bases, with 22 bases between. CDR3 length: 16 residues. Germline V gives CDR1 DFQATT, CDR2 SNEGSKA (reference sequence). The CDR3 DNA sequence: TGCAGTGCTAGCCCCCTGACTAGGCCGGACGGGGAGACCCAGTACTTC. Translated: CSASPLTRPDGETQYF.

Ten or more counts support this clonotype. The CDR3 DNA sequence: TGTGCCAGCAGCTTATATGTTCTCCGGACTAGCGGGACGAGCTCCTACAATGAGCAGTTCTTC. This codes for CASSLYVLRTSGTSSYNEQFF. This chain joins TRBV7-6 and TRBJ2-1, with 12 bases fitting TRBD2. V lost 2 bases to trimming and J lost 0 bases; unmatched junction nucleotides: 14. This CDR3 is 21 amino acids long. Germline V gives CDR1 SGHVS, CDR2 FNYEAQ.

The J gene is TRBJ2-1, the V gene TRBV28; D is uncertain. Germline V gene sequence: CDR1 MDHEN, CDR2 SYDVKM. The ends were cut back, 6 bases at V and 6 bases at J, with 12 bases in the middle. CDR3 size: 13 residues. The CDR3 reads CASSIPWVNEQFF. The DNA of the CDR3 is TGTGCCAGCAGCATTCCGTGGGTCAATGAGCAGTTCTTC. Full variable domain (rest looked up from reference TRBV28 and TRBJ2-1): DVKVTQSSRYLVKRTGEKVFLECVQDMDHENMFWYRQDPGLGLRLIYFSYDVKMKEKGDIPEGYSVSREKKERFSLILESASTNQTSMYLCASSIPWVNEQFFGPGTRLTVL.

This clonotype was detected only a few times. This chain joins TRBV7-9 and TRBJ1-1; D gene uncertain. Germline V gene sequence: CDR1 SEHNR, CDR2 FQNEAQ (reference sequence). The CDR3 is made up of 13 amino acids. V lost 6 bases to trimming and J lost 5 bases, with 13 bases between them. CDR3 DNA sequence: TGTGCCAGCAGAAAGATGGATGCTACTGAAGCTTTCTTT. Translation: CASRKMDATEAFF.

This clonotype was seen many times. This chain connects TRBV7-3 to TRBJ2-3; 8 positions agree with TRBD2. V gave up 5 bases and J gave up 4 bases; unmatched junction bases: 5. Germline CDR1 and CDR2: SGHTA and FQGTGA. This CDR3 contains 14 residues. This chain's CDR3 is CASSPGGASDTQYF. The CDR3 DNA is TGTGCCAGCAGCCCGGGGGGGGCCTCAGATACGCAGTATTTT.

This sequence joins TRBV7-9 and TRBJ1-6; unclear D gene. The V gene lost 6 bases and the J gene lost 4 bases, with 13 bases spanning the gap. The CDR3 has 15 residues. Germline CDR1 is SEHNR and CDR2 is FQNEAQ (reference sequence). CDR3 loop: CASRLRSAYNSPLHF. CDR3 DNA sequence: TGTGCCAGCAGACTCCGGTCAGCATATAATTCACCCCTCCACTTT.